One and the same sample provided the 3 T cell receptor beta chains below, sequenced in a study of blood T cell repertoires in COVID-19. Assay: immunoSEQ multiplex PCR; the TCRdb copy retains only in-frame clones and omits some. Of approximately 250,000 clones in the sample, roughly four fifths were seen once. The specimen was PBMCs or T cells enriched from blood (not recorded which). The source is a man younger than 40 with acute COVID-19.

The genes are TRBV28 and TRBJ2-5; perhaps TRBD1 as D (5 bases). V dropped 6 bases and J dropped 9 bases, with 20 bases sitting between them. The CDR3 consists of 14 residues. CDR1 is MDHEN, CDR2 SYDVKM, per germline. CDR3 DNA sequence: TGTGCCAGCAGAGTCGACAGTTCCAAGAGACCCCAGTACTTC. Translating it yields CASRVDSSKRPQYF.

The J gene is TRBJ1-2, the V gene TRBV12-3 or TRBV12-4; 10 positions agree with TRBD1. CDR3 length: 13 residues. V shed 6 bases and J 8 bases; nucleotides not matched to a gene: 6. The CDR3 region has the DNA TGTGCCAGCAGCTTGGACAGGGGGTTCGGCTACACCTTC. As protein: CASSLDRGFGYTF.

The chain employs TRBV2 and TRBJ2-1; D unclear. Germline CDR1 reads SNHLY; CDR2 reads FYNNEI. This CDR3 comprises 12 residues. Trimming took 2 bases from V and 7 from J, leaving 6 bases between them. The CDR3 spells CASSETFNEQFF. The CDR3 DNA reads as TGTGCCAGCAGTGAAACTTTTAATGAGCAGTTCTTC.